One and the same sample provided the 10 T cell receptor beta chains below, sequenced in a study of technical replicates of blood from a few donors. Sequencing was performed with immunoSEQ multiplex PCR; in TCRdb, only in-frame clones are kept and a portion is missing. The sample has tens of thousands of clones; roughly 93% are singletons. Sequenced sample: T cells isolated from PBMCs. Receptor source: a human donor in good health.

This rearrangement joins TRBV19 to TRBJ2-7, with TRBD1 matching over 7 bases. CDR3 length: 13 amino acids. V lost 5 bases, J lost 2 bases, and 3 bases stayed unmatched. Germline CDR1 LNHDA, CDR2 SQIVND (reference sequence). The CDR3 coding sequence is TGTGCCAGTAGTCTCGGGACAGCCTACGAGCAGTACTTC. This encodes CASSLGTAYEQYF.

This clone was recorded once. The chain combines TRBV5-1 with TRBJ1-2; TRBD1 might be the D (6 bases). The CDR3 is made up of 16 amino acids. Germline-derived CDR1 and CDR2 are SGHRS and YFSETQ. The V gene lost 1 base and the J gene lost 9 bases, with 22 bases spanning the gap. The CDR3 protein is CASSLSPVGGGGRYTF. DNA of the CDR3: TGCGCCAGCAGCTTGTCCCCTGTTGGCGGGGGGGGGCGCTACACCTTC.

The chain employs TRBV9 and TRBJ2-7; 10 bases map to TRBD1. Looked up from germline, CDR1 is SGDLS and CDR2 is YYNGEE. The CDR3 extends over 14 amino acids. V dropped 4 bases and J dropped 4; count of bases not matched to a gene: 5. The CDR3, as DNA: TGTGCCAGCAGCAGCCGGGACAGGGGTTACGAGCAGTACTTC. It codes for CASSSRDRGYEQYF.

J is TRBJ2-3 and V is TRBV7-2, with TRBD2 matching 9 bases. The CDR3 contains 16 residues. With 2 bases clipped from V and 2 bases from J, the junction kept 5 bases outside the gene matches. Germline CDR1 is SGHTA and CDR2 is FQGNSA. CDR3 DNA sequence: TGTGCCAGCAGCTTATGGAGCGGGAGGACCACAGATACGCAGTATTTT. It is translated as CASSLWSGRTTDTQYF. The full variable domain, with the rest looked up from reference TRBV7-2 and TRBJ2-3, is GAGVSQSPSNKVTEKGKDVELRCDPISGHTALYWYRQSLGQGLEFLIYFQGNSAPDKSGLPSDRFSAERTGGSVSTLTIQRTQQEDSAVYLCASSLWSGRTTDTQYFGPGTRLTVL.

The J gene is TRBJ1-2, the V gene TRBV19, with a weak D call TRBD1 (5 bases). CDR1 is LNHDA and CDR2 is SQIVND in the germline V gene (reference sequence). Trimming took off 7 bases at V and 4 bases at J, with 10 bases between the two ends. The CDR3 runs to 12 residues. The DNA of the CDR3 is TGTGCCAGTAAGGGGCAGGTCTATGGCTACACCTTC. Protein sequence: CASKGQVYGYTF.

The gene calls are TRBV5-4 and TRBJ1-2; D gene uncertain. V was pared by 0 bases and J by 2 bases, with 5 bases between. This CDR3 spans 13 amino acids. From germline, CDR1 is SGHNT and CDR2 YYREEE (reference sequence). CDR3 amino acids: CASSLGRNYGYTF. The CDR3 DNA reads TGTGCCAGCAGCTTGGGCAGAAACTATGGCTACACCTTC.

This clone was recorded a few times. The chain recombines TRBV19 with TRBJ1-1; D uncertain. The germline gives CDR1 LNHDA, CDR2 SQIVND (reference sequence). Trimming pared 0 bases from V and 3 bases from J, leaving 8 bases between. The CDR3 loop spans 14 amino acids. The CDR3 reads CASSIDSRDTEAFF. As DNA, the CDR3 is TGTGCCAGTAGTATAGATTCGAGGGACACTGAAGCTTTCTTT.

V gene TRBV7-9 combines with J gene TRBJ1-5, with D perhaps matching TRBD1 (6 bases). The CDR3 sequence is 12 residues long. V was trimmed by 6 bases and J by 7 bases, leaving 10 bases between them. CDR1 and CDR2 from the germline V gene are SEHNR and FQNEAQ (reference sequence). CDR3: CASRITGQPQHF. CDR3 nucleotide sequence: TGTGCCAGCAGAATCACAGGGCAGCCCCAGCATTTT.

The chain joins TRBV14 to TRBJ2-3; no clear D. The CDR3 is made up of 15 amino acids. V was pared by 3 bases and J by 2 bases, with 12 bases between. CDR1 is SGHDN, CDR2 FVKESK, per germline. The CDR3 protein is CASSHHQWYTDTQYF. Here the CDR3 DNA reads TGTGCCAGCAGCCACCACCAGTGGTACACAGATACGCAGTATTTT.

This chain links TRBV28 with TRBJ2-3; the match to TRBD1 covers 8 bases. With V trimmed by 5 bases and J by 2 bases, 15 bases remained unmatched. The CDR3 totals 18 residues. Looked up from germline, CDR1 is MDHEN and CDR2 is SYDVKM. Here the CDR3 reads CASSPPYVGQGYTDTQYF. In DNA form, the CDR3 reads TGTGCCAGCAGTCCGCCCTATGTCGGACAGGGTTACACAGATACGCAGTATTTT.